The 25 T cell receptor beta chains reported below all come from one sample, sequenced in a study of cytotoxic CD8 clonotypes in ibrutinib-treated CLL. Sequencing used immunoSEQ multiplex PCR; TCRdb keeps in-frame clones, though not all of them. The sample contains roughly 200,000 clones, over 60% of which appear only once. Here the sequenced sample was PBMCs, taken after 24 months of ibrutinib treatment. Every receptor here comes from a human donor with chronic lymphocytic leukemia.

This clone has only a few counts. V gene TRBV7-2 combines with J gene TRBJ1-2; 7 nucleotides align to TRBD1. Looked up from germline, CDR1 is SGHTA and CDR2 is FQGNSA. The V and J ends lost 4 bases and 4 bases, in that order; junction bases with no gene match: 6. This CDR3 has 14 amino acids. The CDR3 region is CASSSAGQSYGYTF. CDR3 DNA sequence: TGTGCCAGCAGCTCTGCGGGACAGAGCTATGGCTACACCTTC.

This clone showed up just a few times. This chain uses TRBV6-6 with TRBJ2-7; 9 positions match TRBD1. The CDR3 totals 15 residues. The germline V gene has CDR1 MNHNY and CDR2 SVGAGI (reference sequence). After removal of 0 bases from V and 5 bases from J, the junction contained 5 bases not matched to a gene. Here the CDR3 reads CASSYSGTGFDEQYF. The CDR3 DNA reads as TGTGCCAGCAGTTACTCCGGGACAGGGTTCGACGAGCAGTACTTC.

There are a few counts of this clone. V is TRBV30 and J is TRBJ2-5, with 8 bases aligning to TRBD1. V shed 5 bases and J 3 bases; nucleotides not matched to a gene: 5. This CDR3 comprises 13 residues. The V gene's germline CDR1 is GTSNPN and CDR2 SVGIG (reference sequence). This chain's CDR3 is CAWGQGREETQYF. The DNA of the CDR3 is TGTGCCTGGGGACAGGGAAGGGAAGAGACCCAGTACTTC.

The CDR3 loop reads CASRGLNVGLEQFF. In DNA form, the CDR3 reads TGTGCCAGCAGGGGCCTCAACGTCGGACTCGAGCAGTTCTTC. The chain combines TRBV7-9 with TRBJ2-1; possibly TRBD2 for D (5 bases). The length of the CDR3 is 14 residues. Deletions cut 6 bases from V and 10 bases from J, with 19 bases between. From germline, CDR1 is SEHNR and CDR2 FQNEAQ (reference sequence).

This CDR3 reads CASSTGLWGYTF. DNA for the CDR3: TGTGCCAGCAGTACGGGACTTTGGGGCTACACCTTC. V usage is TRBV6-5 and J usage is TRBJ1-2, with a tentative D call TRBD1 (5 bases). CDR1 MNHEY and CDR2 SVGAGI come from the germline V gene. Trimming left V 5 bases short and J 8 bases short, with 12 bases between. The length of the CDR3 is 12 residues.

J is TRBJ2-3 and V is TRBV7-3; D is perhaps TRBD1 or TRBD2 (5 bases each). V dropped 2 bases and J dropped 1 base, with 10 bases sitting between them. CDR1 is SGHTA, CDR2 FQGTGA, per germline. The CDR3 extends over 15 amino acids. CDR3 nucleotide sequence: TGTGCCAGCAGCTTAGGGGACCTGGGCACAGATACGCAGTATTTT. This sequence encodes CASSLGDLGTDTQYF.

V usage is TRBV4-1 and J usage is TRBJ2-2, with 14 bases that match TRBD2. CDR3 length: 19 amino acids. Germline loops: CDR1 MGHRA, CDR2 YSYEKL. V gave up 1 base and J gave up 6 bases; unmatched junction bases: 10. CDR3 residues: CASSQVAGLAGVGAGELFF. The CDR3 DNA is TGCGCCAGCAGCCAAGTTGCGGGACTAGCGGGAGTAGGCGCCGGGGAGCTGTTTTTT.

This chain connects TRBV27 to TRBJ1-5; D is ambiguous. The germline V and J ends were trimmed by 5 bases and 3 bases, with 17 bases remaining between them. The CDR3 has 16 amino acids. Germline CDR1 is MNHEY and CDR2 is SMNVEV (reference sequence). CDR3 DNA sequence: TGTGCCAGCAGTCCAGCTAGGGTGCGGGCCAATCAGCCCCAGCATTTT. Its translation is CASSPARVRANQPQHF.

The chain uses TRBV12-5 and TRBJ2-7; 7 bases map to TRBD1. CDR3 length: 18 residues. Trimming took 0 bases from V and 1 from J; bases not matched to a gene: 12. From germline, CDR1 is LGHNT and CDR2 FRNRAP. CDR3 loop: CASGLVGFIRDSSYEQYF. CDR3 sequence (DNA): TGTGCTAGTGGTTTGGTCGGTTTCATCCGGGACAGTTCCTACGAGCAGTACTTC.

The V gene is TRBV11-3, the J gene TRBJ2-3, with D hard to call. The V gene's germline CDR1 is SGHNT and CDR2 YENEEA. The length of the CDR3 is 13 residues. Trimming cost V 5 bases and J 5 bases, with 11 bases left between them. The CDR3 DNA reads TGTGCCAGCAGCACCCCGAACGGAGATACGCAGTATTTT. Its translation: CASSTPNGDTQYF. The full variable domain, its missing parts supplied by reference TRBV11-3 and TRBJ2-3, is EAGVVQSPRYKIIEKKQPVAFWCNPISGHNTLYWYLQNLGQGPELLIRYENEEAVDDSQLPKDRFSAERLKGVDSTLKIQPAELGDSAVYLCASSTPNGDTQYFGPGTRLTVL.

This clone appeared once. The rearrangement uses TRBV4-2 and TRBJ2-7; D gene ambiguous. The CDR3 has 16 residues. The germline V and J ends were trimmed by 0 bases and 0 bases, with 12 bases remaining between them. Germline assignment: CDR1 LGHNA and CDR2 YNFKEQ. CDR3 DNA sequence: TGTGCCAGCAGCCAAGACTACTCCCAAGGCTCCTACGAGCAGTACTTC. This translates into CASSQDYSQGSYEQYF.

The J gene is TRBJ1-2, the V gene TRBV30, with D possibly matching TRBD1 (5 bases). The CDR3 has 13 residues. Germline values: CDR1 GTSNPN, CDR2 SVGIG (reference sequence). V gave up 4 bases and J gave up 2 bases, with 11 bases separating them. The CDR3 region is CAWNPGSNYGYTF. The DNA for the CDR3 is TGTGCCTGGAATCCAGGGTCAAACTATGGCTACACCTTC.

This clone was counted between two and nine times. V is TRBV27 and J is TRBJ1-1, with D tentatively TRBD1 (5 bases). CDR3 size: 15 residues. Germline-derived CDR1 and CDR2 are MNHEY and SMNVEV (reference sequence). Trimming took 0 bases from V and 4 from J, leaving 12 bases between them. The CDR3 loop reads CASSLSWGVGTEAFF. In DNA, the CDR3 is TGTGCCAGCAGTTTATCGTGGGGCGTCGGCACTGAAGCTTTCTTT.

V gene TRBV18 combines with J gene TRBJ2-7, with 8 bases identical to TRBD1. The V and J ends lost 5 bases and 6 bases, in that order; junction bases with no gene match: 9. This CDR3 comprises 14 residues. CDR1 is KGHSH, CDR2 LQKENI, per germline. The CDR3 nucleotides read TGTGCCAGCTCATTTGGACAGGGTTTCTCCGAGCAGTACTTC. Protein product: CASSFGQGFSEQYF.

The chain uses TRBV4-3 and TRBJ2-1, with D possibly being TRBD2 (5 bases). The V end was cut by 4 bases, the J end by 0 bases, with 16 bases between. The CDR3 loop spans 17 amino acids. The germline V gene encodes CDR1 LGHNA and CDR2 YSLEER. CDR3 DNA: TGCGCCAGCAGCCCCCTCGGGCGGAGGAGCTCCTACAATGAGCAGTTCTTC. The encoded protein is CASSPLGRRSSYNEQFF.

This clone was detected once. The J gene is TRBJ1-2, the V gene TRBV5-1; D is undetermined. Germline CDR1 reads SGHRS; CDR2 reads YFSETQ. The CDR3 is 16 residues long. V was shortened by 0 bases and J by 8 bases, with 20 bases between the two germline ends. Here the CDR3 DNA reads TGCGCCAGCAGCTTGGATAGTCGTTTTGGGCGTTGGGGCTACACCTTC. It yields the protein CASSLDSRFGRWGYTF.

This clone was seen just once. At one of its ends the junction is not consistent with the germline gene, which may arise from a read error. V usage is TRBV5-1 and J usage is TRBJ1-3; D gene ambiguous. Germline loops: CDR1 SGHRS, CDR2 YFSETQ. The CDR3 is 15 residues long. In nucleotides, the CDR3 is TGCGCCAGCAGCCTCCGGACGGAGTCGGGAAGCACCATATATTTT. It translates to CASSLRTESGSTIYF.

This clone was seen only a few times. The CDR3 reads CASSGNWGLAKNIQYF. CDR3 sequence (DNA): TGTGCCAGTAGTGGGAACTGGGGACTAGCCAAAAACATTCAGTACTTC. The chain uses TRBV19 and TRBJ2-4, with TRBD2 as a possible D gene (6 bases). Trimming left V 5 bases short and J 0 bases short, with 14 bases between. The CDR3 sequence is 16 residues long. The germline V gene has CDR1 LNHDA and CDR2 SQIVND (reference sequence).

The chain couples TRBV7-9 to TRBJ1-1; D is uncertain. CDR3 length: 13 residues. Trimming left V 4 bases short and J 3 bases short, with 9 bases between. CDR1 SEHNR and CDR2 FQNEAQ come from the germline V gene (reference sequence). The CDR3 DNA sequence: TGTGCCAGCAGCTATAACCGGGACACTGAAGCTTTCTTT. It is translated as CASSYNRDTEAFF.

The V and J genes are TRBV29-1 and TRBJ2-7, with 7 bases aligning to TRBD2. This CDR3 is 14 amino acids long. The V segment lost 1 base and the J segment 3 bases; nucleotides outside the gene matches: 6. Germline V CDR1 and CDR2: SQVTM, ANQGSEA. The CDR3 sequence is CSVEAAGRRYEQYF. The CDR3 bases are TGCAGCGTTGAAGCGGCCGGGAGGCGCTACGAGCAGTACTTC.

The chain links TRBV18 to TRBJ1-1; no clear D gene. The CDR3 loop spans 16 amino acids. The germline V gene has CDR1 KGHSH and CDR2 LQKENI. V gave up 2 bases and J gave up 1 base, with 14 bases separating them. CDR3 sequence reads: CASSPYGGETNTEAFF. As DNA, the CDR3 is TGTGCCAGCTCACCATATGGAGGCGAAACGAACACTGAAGCTTTCTTT. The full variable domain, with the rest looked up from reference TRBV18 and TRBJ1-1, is NAGVMQNPRHLVRRRGQEARLRCSPMKGHSHVYWYRQLPEEGLKFMVYLQKENIIDESGMPKERFSAEFPKEGPSILRIQQVVRGDSAAYFCASSPYGGETNTEAFFGQGTRLTVV.

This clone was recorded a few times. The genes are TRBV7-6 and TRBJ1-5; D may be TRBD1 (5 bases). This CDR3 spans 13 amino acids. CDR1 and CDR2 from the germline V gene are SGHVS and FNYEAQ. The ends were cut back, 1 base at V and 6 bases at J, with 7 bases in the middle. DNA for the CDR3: TGTGCCAGCAGCTTAGGTGGGGGTCAGCCCCAGCATTTT. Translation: CASSLGGGQPQHF. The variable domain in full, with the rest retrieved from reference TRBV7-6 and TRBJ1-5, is GAGVSQSPRYKVTKRGQDVALRCDPISGHVSLYWYRQALGQGPEFLTYFNYEAQQDKSGLPNDRFSAERPEGSISTLTIQRTEQRDSAMYRCASSLGGGQPQHFGDGTRLSIL.

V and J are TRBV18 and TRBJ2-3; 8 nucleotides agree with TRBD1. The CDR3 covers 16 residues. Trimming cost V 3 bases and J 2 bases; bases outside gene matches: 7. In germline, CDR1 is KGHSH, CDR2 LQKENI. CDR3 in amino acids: CASSPRNRGDTDTQYF. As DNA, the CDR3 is TGTGCCAGCTCACCTCGGAACAGGGGGGACACAGATACGCAGTATTTT. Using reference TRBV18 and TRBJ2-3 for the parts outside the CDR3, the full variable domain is NAGVMQNPRHLVRRRGQEARLRCSPMKGHSHVYWYRQLPEEGLKFMVYLQKENIIDESGMPKERFSAEFPKEGPSILRIQQVVRGDSAAYFCASSPRNRGDTDTQYFGPGTRLTVL.

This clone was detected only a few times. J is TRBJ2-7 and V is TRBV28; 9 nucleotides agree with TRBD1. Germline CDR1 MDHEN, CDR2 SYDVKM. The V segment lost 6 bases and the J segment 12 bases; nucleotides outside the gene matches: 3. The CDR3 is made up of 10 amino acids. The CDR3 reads CASSRDRAYF. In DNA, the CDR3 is TGTGCCAGCAGCCGGGACAGGGCGTACTTC. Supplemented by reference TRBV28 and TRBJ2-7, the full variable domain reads DVKVTQSSRYLVKRTGEKVFLECVQDMDHENMFWYRQDPGLGLRLIYFSYDVKMKEKGDIPEGYSVSREKKERFSLILESASTNQTSMYLCASSRDRAYFGPGTRLTVT.

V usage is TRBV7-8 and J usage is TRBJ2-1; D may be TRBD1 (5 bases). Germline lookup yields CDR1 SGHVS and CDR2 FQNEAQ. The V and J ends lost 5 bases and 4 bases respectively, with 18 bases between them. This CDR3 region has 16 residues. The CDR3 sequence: CASSPASSTVYNEQFF. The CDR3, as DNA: TGTGCCAGCAGCCCGGCCTCGTCGACAGTTTACAATGAGCAGTTCTTC.